The sequence of this T cell receptor (beta chain) was determined in a study of CXCR3-negative and CXCR3-positive naive CD8 T cells. General study findings and limits: TRB CDR3s of CXCR3-positive naive cells were more hydrophobic than those of CXCR3-negative naive cells.

Note on this clonotype: Its target is not known.

The CDR3 consists of 14 residues. Germline lookup yields CDR1 SGHRS and CDR2 YFSETQ. The libraries of TRB cDNA were constructed through 5' RACE using UMI labels. TCRdb re-analyzed the 5' RACE reads; it lists each CDR3 protein once, without DNA. The sample's table shows roughly 93,000 distinct CDR3 sequences. Sorts that each held 300,000 or so cells were run in triplicate for every CD8+ T cell subset. Naive cells were sorted as CD45RO-, CCR7+, CD27+ and CD95-. Sample: naive CXCR3+ CD8+ T cells from blood. Stated subset: CD45RO-CCR7+CD27+CD95- naive CD8+ T cells expressing CXCR3 (TNR3+). The V gene is TRBV5-1, the J gene TRBJ1-4; TCRdb designates TRBD1, a call that cannot be tested without DNA. This receptor was obtained from a human donor in good health. Some clones in this sample may be carry-over from other donors' samples. The CDR3: CASSPDRTNEKLFF.